One and the same sample provided the 29 T cell receptor beta chains below, sequenced in a study of identical twins. TCRdb re-called the 5' RACE reads through MiXCR, storing one row per CDR3 protein. The sample comprises 550,000 to 800,000 distinct CDR3 sequences, 7% to 7.5% of which are singletons, and approximately 1.5% rests with the top ten. These sequences were also reported in another study, on yellow fever vaccine responses in identical twins.

Input material: PBMCs. These receptors came from a woman under 30 in good health.

The rearrangement links TRBV5-1 to TRBJ1-2, with D possibly being TRBD1 (6 bases). Germline V gene data show CDR1 as SGHRS and CDR2 as YFSETQ. V lost 0 bases to trimming and J lost 3 bases, with 9 bases between them. This CDR3 has 14 amino acids. CDR3 sequence: CASSLAAGDYGYTF. As DNA, the CDR3 is TGCGCCAGCAGCTTGGCCGCAGGGGACTATGGCTACACCTTC.

This chain connects TRBV7-3 to TRBJ2-7; D is undetermined. The CDR3 contains 13 residues. Trimming took off 5 bases at V and 2 bases at J, with 10 bases between the two ends. CDR1 and CDR2 from the germline V gene are SGHTA and FQGTGA. As DNA, the CDR3 is TGTGCCAGCAGCCCCCGTCCCCCCTACGAGCAGTACTTC. It is translated as CASSPRPPYEQYF.

This clonotype was seen ten or more times. V usage is TRBV28 and J usage is TRBJ1-2, with 10 bases fitting TRBD1. The germline V gene has CDR1 MDHEN and CDR2 SYDVKM. V shed 4 bases, J shed 1 base, and the junction held 15 bases outside the gene matches. The CDR3 consists of 19 residues. CDR3 DNA sequence: TGTGCCAGCAGTTCACCCGCGGGACAGGGGCTATCCTTTAACTATGGCTACACCTTC. Amino acid sequence: CASSSPAGQGLSFNYGYTF.

V gene TRBV12-3 or TRBV12-4 combines with J gene TRBJ1-5; D is perhaps TRBD1 (5 bases). The CDR3 is 14 amino acids. V was clipped by 2 bases and J by 3 bases, with 8 bases between them. CDR3 DNA: TGTGCCAGCAGTTTATGGGGGTTCAATCAGCCCCAGCATTTT. It translates to CASSLWGFNQPQHF.

CDR3 sequence (DNA): TGTGCCAGTTCCCCGGGACTAGGTACTGGGGCCAACGTCCTGACTTTC. This gives the protein CASSPGLGTGANVLTF. The chain uses TRBV6-4 and TRBJ2-6; 8 bases line up with TRBD2. V gave up 9 bases and J gave up 2 bases; unmatched junction bases: 9. Germline CDR1 is MRHNA and CDR2 is SNTAGT. The CDR3 has 16 residues.

This clonotype was found many times. One end of the junction is discordant with germline, which a read error may explain. V usage is TRBV12-3 or TRBV12-4 and J usage is TRBJ2-1, with 9 bases that match TRBD1. This CDR3 spans 14 amino acids. CDR3 amino acids: CASSSGTGRNEQFF. The CDR3 bases are TGCGCCAGCAGTTCCGGGACAGGGAGGAATGAGCAGTTCTTC.

The chain joins TRBV29-1 to TRBJ1-1; tentatively, D is TRBD1 (5 bases). The CDR3 is 12 amino acids. Trimming removed 6 bases from V and 5 bases from J, with 13 bases in between. Germline values: CDR1 SQVTM, CDR2 ANQGSEA. The CDR3 region has the DNA TGCAGCGTCGGCCCGGGGGGGACTGAAGCTTTCTTT. The encoded protein is CSVGPGGTEAFF.

This clonotype has a handful of counts. The V and J genes are TRBV20-1 and TRBJ1-1; D gene unclear. The CDR3 is 13 amino acids. CDR1 and CDR2 from the germline V gene are DFQATT and SNEGSKA (reference sequence). The CDR3 loop reads CRLGSTMNTEAFF. CDR3 nucleotide sequence: TGCAGATTAGGAAGTACTATGAACACTGAAGCTTTCTTT.

This clonotype was seen many times. This chain uses TRBV9 with TRBJ1-5, with 8 nucleotides matching TRBD1. Per the germline V gene, CDR1 is SGDLS and CDR2 is YYNGEE. This CDR3 region has 14 residues. J gave up 4 bases and V 3 bases, and 3 bases lay outside the gene matches. Here the CDR3 DNA reads TGTGCCAGCAGCGCACAGGGGGATAATCAGCCCCAGCATTTT. Protein: CASSAQGDNQPQHF.

This clonotype was found a few times. J is TRBJ2-3 and V is TRBV5-1; D gene ambiguous. V lost 6 bases and J 0 bases, leaving 11 bases between the germline ends. Germline CDR1 is SGHRS and CDR2 is YFSETQ. This CDR3 spans 14 amino acids. CDR3 amino acids: CASKLSASTDTQYF. CDR3 DNA sequence: TGCGCCAGCAAACTCTCCGCTAGCACAGATACGCAGTATTTT.

Remarks on this clonotype: A read error may explain this, as a much larger clone is one base away. The gene calls are TRBV11-3 and TRBJ2-3; D is unresolved. The CDR3 covers 13 residues. Germline CDR1 and CDR2: SGHNT and YENEEA. CDR3: CPSSLDVLDTQYF. CDR3 DNA sequence: TGTCCCAGCAGCCTAGACGTCCTAGATACGCAGTATTTT.

In its sample, this clonotype was seen many times. The chain recombines TRBV11-2 with TRBJ2-7; TRBD1 agrees at 7 bases. The V gene end was trimmed by 4 bases and the J gene end by 0 bases; junction bases not matched to a gene: 3. The germline V gene encodes CDR1 SGHAT and CDR2 FQNNGV. The CDR3 runs 14 residues. CDR3: CASSSGTASYEQYV. CDR3 in DNA: TGTGCCAGCAGCTCCGGGACAGCCTCCTACGAGCAGTACGTC.

In this sample, this clonotype turned up many times. The chain combines TRBV29-1 with TRBJ1-2, with D unresolved. V was trimmed by 0 bases and J by 6 bases, leaving 8 bases between them. CDR1 is SQVTM, CDR2 ANQGSEA, per germline. The CDR3 is 12 residues long. CDR3 in DNA: TGCAGCGTTGAAGATGACGGGCATGGCTACACCTTC. Translated: CSVEDDGHGYTF.

At least ten counts were recorded for this clonotype. This chain connects TRBV12-3 or TRBV12-4 to TRBJ2-5; 9 bases map to TRBD1. The length of the CDR3 is 15 residues. Trimming at V came to 5 bases and at J to 4 bases, leaving 8 bases not matched to a gene. The CDR3 is CASSAGDRAVETQYF. The CDR3 region has the DNA TGTGCCAGCAGTGCGGGGGACAGGGCCGTAGAGACCCAGTACTTC.

This clonotype turned up a few times. V is TRBV29-1 and J is TRBJ2-5; tentatively, D is TRBD2 (6 bases). Per the germline V gene, CDR1 is SQVTM and CDR2 is ANQGSEA. Trimming took 3 bases from V and 4 from J, leaving 6 bases between them. The CDR3 loop spans 11 amino acids. The CDR3 protein is CSVEGGETQYF. The CDR3 nucleotides are TGCAGCGTTGAGGGGGGAGAGACCCAGTACTTC.

This clonotype came up many times. This chain links TRBV7-2 with TRBJ1-6; 8 nucleotides agree with TRBD1. Looked up from germline, CDR1 is SGHTA and CDR2 is FQGNSA. Unmatched junction bases numbered 7, after V lost 5 bases and J lost 7 bases. The CDR3 runs to 15 residues. The CDR3 nucleotides read TGTGCCAGCAGCCATGGGACAGGAAAGAATTCACCCCTCCACTTT. This gives the protein CASSHGTGKNSPLHF.

This clonotype was counted ten times or more. This chain links TRBV28 with TRBJ2-2; perhaps TRBD2 as D (6 bases). The CDR3 sequence is 11 residues long. CDR1 and CDR2 from the germline V gene are MDHEN and SYDVKM. CDR3 sequence reads: CASRGLGELFF. The CDR3 bases are TGTGCTTCGCGGGGTCTGGGGGAGCTGTTTTTT.

At least ten counts were recorded for this clonotype. The V call is TRBV10-3, the J call TRBJ1-5; D is perhaps TRBD1 (6 bases). The CDR3 has 16 residues. With 0 bases removed from V and 1 base from J, the gap between germline ends came to 10 bases. Germline values: CDR1 ENHRY, CDR2 SYGVKD. The CDR3 is CAISESRGRSNQPQHF. The DNA for the CDR3 is TGTGCCATCAGTGAGTCCAGGGGAAGGAGCAATCAGCCCCAGCATTTT.

V usage is TRBV10-3 and J usage is TRBJ2-3; the D call may be TRBD1 or TRBD2 (5 bases each). Germline CDR1 reads ENHRY; CDR2 reads SYGVKD. The CDR3 spans 15 residues. The V end lost 4 bases, the J end lost 0 bases, and 11 bases lay between the germline ends. Here the CDR3 DNA reads TGTGCCATCAGTGCCGGGACCCAGAGCACAGATACGCAGTATTTT. Translated: CAISAGTQSTDTQYF.

This clonotype was observed a few times. V usage is TRBV3-1 and J usage is TRBJ1-1; D gene uncertain. This CDR3 region has 13 residues. V was cut by 1 base and J by 4 bases, with 7 bases left in between. CDR1 is LGHDT, CDR2 YNNKEL, per germline (reference sequence). CDR3 in amino acids: CASSQVGSTEAFF. DNA of the CDR3: TGTGCCAGCAGCCAAGTTGGGAGCACTGAAGCTTTCTTT.

This clonotype has at least ten counts. This chain links TRBV12-3 or TRBV12-4 with TRBJ1-1, with 9 bases that match TRBD1. The CDR3 covers 16 residues. The V segment lost 3 bases and the J segment 6 bases; nucleotides outside the gene matches: 11. The CDR3 bases are TGTGCCAGCAGTTTTGGACCGGGACAGGGAGTCTCTGAAGCTTTCTTT. Protein product: CASSFGPGQGVSEAFF.

This clonotype showed up just a few times. This sequence joins TRBV2 and TRBJ1-2, with D unclear. Trimming left V 1 base short and J 4 bases short, with 13 bases between. The germline gives CDR1 SNHLY, CDR2 FYNNEI. The CDR3 covers 15 residues. The CDR3 reads CASSEGRGFVYGYTF. The CDR3 nucleotides are TGTGCCAGCAGTGAAGGACGGGGTTTTGTCTATGGCTACACCTTC.

In this sample, this clonotype turned up a few times. This sequence joins TRBV24-1 and TRBJ2-1, with 13 bases aligning to TRBD2. Trimming removed 5 bases from V and 8 bases from J; junction bases left unmatched: 8. CDR3 length equals 16 residues. From germline, CDR1 is KGHDR and CDR2 SFDVKD. The CDR3 sequence: CATSGGLAGLWDEQFF. The CDR3 DNA follows: TGTGCCACCAGTGGGGGACTAGCGGGATTGTGGGATGAGCAGTTCTTC.

In this sample, this clonotype turned up many times. V and J are TRBV5-1 and TRBJ2-1, with 12 bases identical to TRBD2. CDR1 and CDR2 from the germline V gene are SGHRS and YFSETQ. Trimming cost V 4 bases and J 3 bases; bases outside gene matches: 8. There are 17 residues in the CDR3. CDR3 nucleotide sequence: TGCGCCAGCAGCCCGAGACTAGCGGGAGTCGACTACAATGAGCAGTTCTTC. Protein sequence: CASSPRLAGVDYNEQFF.

The CDR3 DNA follows: TGTGCCAGCAGTGTGGGGACAGGGATCACAGATACGCAGTATTTT. Residues: CASSVGTGITDTQYF. V and J are TRBV6-4 and TRBJ2-3, with 9 bases matching TRBD1. The V and J ends lost 4 bases and 2 bases, in that order; junction bases with no gene match: 4. The CDR3 totals 15 residues. Germline V gene data show CDR1 as MRHNA and CDR2 as SNTAGT.

This clonotype was detected only a few times. The CDR3 reads CATSDPGTSGRAGDEQFF. The CDR3 DNA reads as TGCGCCACCTCAGACCCAGGGACTAGCGGGAGGGCCGGGGATGAGCAGTTCTTC. The chain employs TRBV10-2 and TRBJ2-1; 16 positions agree with TRBD2. CDR1 and CDR2 (germline): WSHSY, SAAADI. This CDR3 contains 18 residues. J lost 8 bases, V lost 10 bases, and 17 bases had no gene match.

This clonotype has just a few counts. This sequence joins TRBV12-3 or TRBV12-4 and TRBJ2-1; D is unclear. The CDR3 length is 14 residues. The V end lost 8 bases, the J end lost 4 bases, and 15 bases lay between the germline ends. The CDR3 nucleotides read TGTGCCAGCGGCCCTGGGCCGCAATACAATGAGCAGTTCTTC. It codes for CASGPGPQYNEQFF.

This clonotype was seen ten or more times. This chain's CDR3 is CASSSSGHLSTDTQYF. For the CDR3, the DNA is TGCGCCAGCAGCTCCTCGGGCCATCTAAGCACAGATACGCAGTATTTT. This chain connects TRBV5-1 to TRBJ2-3; D ambiguous. The CDR3 runs to 16 residues. Looked up from germline, CDR1 is SGHRS and CDR2 is YFSETQ. V lost 3 bases and J lost 0, with 14 bases in between.

The chain uses TRBV27 and TRBJ2-5; 12 nucleotides line up with TRBD2. The CDR3 runs 16 residues. With V trimmed by 5 bases and J by 5 bases, 9 bases remained unmatched. The germline V gene has CDR1 MNHEY and CDR2 SMNVEV (reference sequence). This CDR3 is CASSPLRTSGMETQYF. DNA for the CDR3: TGTGCCAGCAGTCCACTCCGGACTAGCGGGATGGAGACCCAGTACTTC.